These 21 T cell receptor beta chains originate from one sample sequenced in a study of T cell responses to AZD1222 COVID-19 vaccine. The repertoire was sequenced with immunoSEQ multiplex PCR; TCRdb's copy has only in-frame clones and lacks some. The sample lists roughly 96,000 clones; roughly nine tenths were seen once. This specimen consisted of peripheral blood, obtained on day 0 of AZD1222 vaccination. Source of these receptors: an adult in good health.

The CDR3 sequence: CASSQVDSTDTQYF. CDR3 sequence (DNA): TGTGCCAGCAGCCAAGTTGATTCCACAGATACGCAGTATTTT. The chain links TRBV3-1 (or the pseudogene TRBV3-2) to TRBJ2-3; D unclear. Deletions cut 1 base from V and 2 bases from J, with 7 bases between. Germline V CDR1 and CDR2: LGHDT, YNNKEL (reference sequence). The CDR3 is 14 amino acids.

This chain connects TRBV7-8 to TRBJ1-6; D ambiguous. Per the germline V gene, CDR1 is SGHVS and CDR2 is FQNEAQ. Trimming removed 1 base at V and 7 bases at J, with 17 bases between. The CDR3 has 17 residues. This CDR3 reads CASSLGQSRVGNSPLHF. The CDR3 DNA sequence: TGTGCCAGCAGCTTAGGCCAATCCCGGGTCGGAAATTCACCCCTCCACTTT. The entire variable domain, with the rest obtained from reference TRBV7-8 and TRBJ1-6, is as follows: GAGVSQSPRYKVAKRGQDVALRCDPISGHVSLFWYQQALGQGPEFLTYFQNEAQLDKSGLPSDRFFAERPEGSVSTLKIQRTQQEDSAVYLCASSLGQSRVGNSPLHFGNGTRLTVT.

The V and J genes are TRBV2 and TRBJ2-1, with D possibly being TRBD1 or TRBD2 (5 bases each). Trimming took off 7 bases at V and 7 bases at J, with 11 bases between the two ends. This CDR3 spans 12 amino acids. Germline CDR1 is SNHLY and CDR2 is FYNNEI. This chain's CDR3 is CASTYGGNEQFF. CDR3 nucleotides: TGTGCCAGCACCTATGGGGGTAATGAGCAGTTCTTC.

The chain carries TRBV30 and TRBJ1-1; no firm D call. The germline V gene has CDR1 GTSNPN and CDR2 SVGIG (reference sequence). The CDR3 runs 13 residues. The V end was cut by 4 bases, the J end by 4 bases, with 13 bases between. In nucleotides, the CDR3 is TGTGCCTGGACCTGGTTTACTGGCACTGAAGCTTTCTTT. Its translation: CAWTWFTGTEAFF.

This chain links TRBV19 with TRBJ2-1; TRBD2 matches at 10 bases. The trim removed 9 bases at V and 4 bases at J, leaving 12 bases unmatched. The CDR3 covers 16 residues. Germline assignment: CDR1 LNHDA and CDR2 SQIVND (reference sequence). This CDR3 reads CASTRLGTSEYNEQFF. Here the CDR3 DNA reads TGTGCCAGCACTCGCCTCGGGACTAGCGAGTACAATGAGCAGTTCTTC.

V and J are TRBV7-2 and TRBJ2-7; D not resolved. V was pared by 0 bases and J by 3 bases, with 6 bases between. There are 13 residues in the CDR3. Germline assignment: CDR1 SGHTA and CDR2 FQGNSA. This CDR3 reads CASSLALSYEQYF. The DNA of the CDR3 is TGTGCCAGCAGCTTAGCGCTGAGCTACGAGCAGTACTTC. Complete variable domain (other parts from reference TRBV7-2 and TRBJ2-7): GAGVSQSPSNKVTEKGKDVELRCDPISGHTALYWYRQSLGQGLEFLIYFQGNSAPDKSGLPSDRFSAERTGGSVSTLTIQRTQQEDSAVYLCASSLALSYEQYFGPGTRLTVT.

This chain uses TRBV3-1 (or the pseudogene TRBV3-2) with TRBJ2-2; D call uncertain. V was clipped by 8 bases and J by 7 bases, with 8 bases between them. Germline V gives CDR1 LGHDT, CDR2 YNNKEL (reference sequence). This CDR3 is 11 amino acids long. For the CDR3, the DNA is TGTGCCAGCTGTATCGGCGGGGAGCTGTTTTTT. Translated: CASCIGGELFF.

V gene TRBV2 combines with J gene TRBJ1-3; no clear D gene. The ends were cut back, 5 bases at V and 4 bases at J, with 12 bases in the middle. This CDR3 contains 14 residues. Germline lookup yields CDR1 SNHLY and CDR2 FYNNEI. The CDR3, as DNA: TGTGCCAGCAGTCCGACTCTCTCCGGAAACACCATATATTTT. Its protein is CASSPTLSGNTIYF. The variable domain in full, completed from reference TRBV2 and TRBJ1-3, reads EPEVTQTPSHQVTQMGQEVILRCVPISNHLYFYWYRQILGQKVEFLVSFYNNEISEKSEIFDDQFSVERPDGSNFTLKIRSTKLEDSAMYFCASSPTLSGNTIYFGEGSWLTVV.

This chain links TRBV5-1 with TRBJ1-2; D not certain. Germline V gives CDR1 SGHRS, CDR2 YFSETQ. Trimming took off 5 bases at V and 4 bases at J, with 12 bases between the two ends. CDR3 length: 13 residues. The CDR3 sequence: CASRPSDGYGYTF. For the CDR3, the DNA is TGCGCCAGCAGACCGAGTGACGGCTATGGCTACACCTTC.

This sequence joins TRBV5-6 and TRBJ1-2; D is perhaps TRBD1 (5 bases). CDR1 SGHDT and CDR2 YYEEEE come from the germline V gene. The CDR3 is 16 amino acids. V was clipped by 0 bases and J by 8 bases, with 20 bases between them. The CDR3 DNA reads as TGTGCCAGCAGCTTGGATTTATCGGGGCTAAGAGAGGGCTACACCTTC. Its protein product is CASSLDLSGLREGYTF.

The chain uses TRBV19 and TRBJ2-7, with no clear D. Trimming cost V 3 bases and J 2 bases, with 14 bases left between them. The V gene's germline CDR1 is LNHDA and CDR2 SQIVND (reference sequence). The CDR3 extends over 15 amino acids. CDR3 nucleotides: TGTGCCAGTAGTATCCAAGAAGTTTCGACCTACGAGCAGTACTTC. Its protein is CASSIQEVSTYEQYF. Full variable domain (remainder filled in from reference TRBV19 and TRBJ2-7): DGGITQSPKYLFRKEGQNVTLSCEQNLNHDAMYWYRQDPGQGLRLIYYSQIVNDFQKGDIAEGYSVSREKKESFPLTVTSAQKNPTAFYLCASSIQEVSTYEQYFGPGTRLTVT.

This clone was found a few times. The rearrangement joins TRBV19 to TRBJ1-6; possible D gene TRBD1, 5 bases. V lost 9 bases to trimming and J lost 6 bases, with 21 bases between them. Per germline, CDR1 LNHDA and CDR2 SQIVND (reference sequence). The CDR3 is made up of 16 amino acids. Written as DNA, the CDR3 is TGTGCCAGCACGGACTCAAAGACAGCCCTTAATTCACCCCTCCACTTT. Protein: CASTDSKTALNSPLHF.

The CDR3 bases are TGTGCCAGCAGCCAAACGAGGGGGGCTAGAGGCTACACCTTC. Encoded protein: CASSQTRGARGYTF. This chain joins TRBV3-1 (or the pseudogene TRBV3-2) and TRBJ1-2; possible D gene TRBD1, 6 bases. The CDR3 is 14 amino acids. Germline V gives CDR1 LGHDT, CDR2 YNNKEL (reference sequence). V lost 2 bases to trimming and J lost 8 bases, with 15 bases between them.

As concerns this clone: This specimen includes other DNA sequences encoding the same CDR3. In nucleotides, the CDR3 is TGTGCCAGCAGCGTAGGTTCCCCCGGGGAGCTGTTTTTT. It yields the protein CASSVGSPGELFF. The V call is TRBV9, the J call TRBJ2-2; D gene unclear. The CDR3 runs to 13 residues. V was pared by 0 bases and J by 6 bases, with 6 bases between. Looked up from germline, CDR1 is SGDLS and CDR2 is YYNGEE. Based on the CDR3 plus reference TRBV9 and TRBJ2-2, the full variable domain is DSGVTQTPKHLITATGQRVTLRCSPRSGDLSVYWYQQSLDQGLQFLIQYYNGEERAKGNILERFSAQQFPDLHSELNLSSLELGDSALYFCASSVGSPGELFFGEGSRLTVL.

The chain has TRBV18 and TRBJ1-5; 7 positions agree with TRBD1. The CDR3 has 16 residues. Losses at the gene ends were 5 bases for V and 1 base for J; bases not matched to a gene: 8. Germline-derived CDR1 and CDR2 are KGHSH and LQKENI. Here the CDR3 reads CASSDIEGQSNQPQHF. For the CDR3, the DNA is TGTGCCAGCTCAGACATCGAGGGACAGAGCAATCAGCCCCAGCATTTT.

The rearrangement uses TRBV14 and TRBJ2-3; D is unclear. The CDR3 is 14 amino acids. Germline V gene sequence: CDR1 SGHDN, CDR2 FVKESK. V was clipped by 1 base and J by 4 bases, with 9 bases between them. This CDR3 is CASSQVRGSDTQYF. CDR3 nucleotide sequence: TGTGCCAGCAGCCAAGTTCGAGGTTCAGATACGCAGTATTTT.

In its sample, this clone was seen once. The chain couples TRBV5-1 to TRBJ2-3; D is uncertain. Germline CDR1 and CDR2: SGHRS and YFSETQ. The CDR3 consists of 14 residues. Trimming cost V 2 bases and J 1 base, with 8 bases left between them. The CDR3 region is CASSFHRGTDTQYF. CDR3 sequence (DNA): TGCGCCAGCAGCTTCCACAGAGGCACAGATACGCAGTATTTT. The full variable domain, rest sourced from reference TRBV5-1 and TRBJ2-3, is KAGVTQTPRYLIKTRGQQVTLSCSPISGHRSVSWYQQTPGQGLQFLFEYFSETQRNKGNFPGRFSGRQFSNSRSEMNVSTLELGDSALYLCASSFHRGTDTQYFGPGTRLTVL.

This rearrangement joins TRBV2 to TRBJ1-2; D unresolved. V lost 1 base to trimming and J lost 0 bases, with 6 bases between them. This CDR3 is built from 14 residues. Germline assignment: CDR1 SNHLY and CDR2 FYNNEI. The CDR3 nucleotides are TGTGCCAGCAGTGAAGGGCGGACTAACTATGGCTACACCTTC. Translation gives CASSEGRTNYGYTF.

This sequence joins TRBV5-1 and TRBJ1-5, with 10 bases identical to TRBD1. Germline CDR1 is SGHRS and CDR2 is YFSETQ. Trimming took 2 bases from V and 1 from J; bases not matched to a gene: 18. This CDR3 comprises 21 residues. CDR3: CASSFRDRGDGMRGSNQPQHF. The CDR3 nucleotides are TGCGCCAGCAGCTTCAGGGACAGGGGCGATGGTATGAGAGGGAGCAATCAGCCCCAGCATTTT.

A single count supports this clone. V usage is TRBV4-2 and J usage is TRBJ1-3; 7 bases are shared with TRBD1. V dropped 0 bases and J dropped 2; count of bases not matched to a gene: 4. Germline V lookup: CDR1 LGHNA, CDR2 YNFKEQ. The CDR3 spans 16 residues. Here the CDR3 DNA reads TGTGCCAGCAGCCAAGAACCGACAGGGCCTGGAAACACCATATATTTT. Protein sequence: CASSQEPTGPGNTIYF.

CDR3 DNA: TGTGCCAGCAGTGACGCGGGGCAGCTAAACACTGAAGCTTTCTTT. The encoded protein is CASSDAGQLNTEAFF. The gene calls are TRBV2 and TRBJ1-1; weak D call: TRBD1 (5 bases). V was pared by 3 bases and J by 2 bases, with 13 bases between. Germline CDR1 and CDR2: SNHLY and FYNNEI. This CDR3 is 15 amino acids long.